This T cell receptor beta chain emerged from a study of T cell clonality in common variable immunodeficiency (dated by TCRdb to about 2015). This clone has at least ten counts. No antigen is known for it. The CDR3 extends 3 residues past the end of the read, so its final part is completed from the germline J gene. CVID samples and control samples contributed equivalent amounts of genomic DNA as sequencing input. For every sample, a 60 bp segment covering the rearranged TCRbeta CDR3 region was amplified and then sequenced. TCRbeta amplification used the immunoSEQ assay, a bias-corrected multiplex PCR with high-throughput sequencing. The original methods were these. Each unique nucleotide sequence was treated as a clone and annotated with V, D and J genes, copy number and frequency. Sequences were labeled productive if in frame, and non-productive if out of frame or containing stop codons. As previously described, Shannon's entropy was used to calculate clonality. The predicted amino acid sequences of productive clones were used to derive mean CDR3 Kyte-Doolittle hydropathy. The R hclust function was used to hierarchically cluster scaled V gene usage with Manhattan distance and complete linkage. Sharing of clones by CDR3 amino acid sequence was evaluated through resampling of 12 repertoires per group over 100 rounds. The repertoires were searched for some 70 published EBV-specific TCRbeta sequences and 200 to 300 published CMV-specific TCRbeta sequences. A couple of CVID samples yielding fewer than 10,000 sequences were excluded from analysis, leaving fewer than 50 CVID repertoires. TCRdb limited this immuneACCESS table to in-frame rearrangements with V and J called. A share of clones is missing; checked studies link under half to unresolved V genes, and the rest is unexplained. The V and J calls and clone size come from that table; D and trimming were worked out from the DNA. Listed for this sample are roughly 50,000 clones, none observed only a single time. Together, the top ten hold 3% to 3.5% of the sample.

V is trimmed back by 7 bases and J by 5 bases, and the junction contains 7 bases that no gene match accounts for. For CDR1 and CDR2, the germline V gene (reference sequence) lists DFQATT and SNEGSKA. There are 13 amino acids in the CDR3, from cysteine to phenylalanine inclusive. The DNA has 30 bases, all within the CDR3, and is read from base 1. The paper's findings and limits, for the study overall: Although equal DNA input was used, an average of roughly 80,000 unique sequences per sample was obtained for controls, compared with about 29,000 for CVID samples. Differences among patients in the CVID cohort limited the correlations between repertoire features and clinical complications. TCRbeta clonality was higher in CVID subjects than in healthy controls (t-test p = 0.018), and the increase was most characteristic of about a third of subjects. Reportedly, TCRbeta sequences from CVID had fewer deletions and N-nucleotide insertions, and highly modified clones with 13 or more V deletions were absent from CVID. Fewer TCRbeta clones were shared among CVID subjects than among healthy controls (p < 0.0001). According to the authors, figuring out what caused the increased clonality in CVID would require sequencing the repertoires of T cell subpopulations.

Both CVID patients and healthy controls were predominantly of Caucasian heritage. Heparinized peripheral whole blood samples of roughly 5 to 8 ml were obtained from each donor. Genomic DNA from adults with common variable immune deficiency (CVID) and from healthy adult controls was used for sequencing of TCRbeta CDR3 repertoires. The control group was made up of roughly 22 healthy adult volunteers (about ten male and around twelve female) whose ages ranged from 23 to 66 years, with a mean age of almost 35. Diluted blood was subjected to density centrifugation over Hypaque 1077 or Ficoll-Paque for isolation of peripheral blood mononuclear cells. Genomic DNA was obtained from unsorted mononuclear cells through either Qiagen column purification or a centrifugation-based method.

The clonotype comes from a person between 18 and 75 years old in good health. The receptor chain draws on TRBV20-1 and TRBJ2-5; 10 central nucleotides agree with TRBD1. Material: peripheral blood mononuclear cells. The CDR3 corresponds to CSGGTGVEETQYF. The CDR3 DNA, read in part, is TGCAGTGGTGGGACAGGGGTGGAGGAGACC.